This T cell receptor beta chain stems from a study of CD8 T cells in Susac syndrome. Sequencing targeted TCR beta in T cells from blood (CD8+ and CD4+). While CD8+ and CD4+ T cells were isolated negatively, TEMRA cells were enriched by FACS. RNA was extracted with the RNeasy kit, and a quantity of about 0.45 to 1 ug was reverse transcribed using random hexamers. Amplification of TCR beta CDR3 spanned 54 Vbeta and 13 Jbeta via immunoSEQ multiplex PCR. One entry per CDR3 protein results from TCRdb running MiXCR on the immunoSEQ multiplex PCR reads. The sample contains a few hundred thousand distinct CDR3 sequences, roughly 92% of which appear only once. V lost 0 bases and J lost 6, with 8 bases in between. Germline CDR1 reads SGDLS; CDR2 reads YYNGEE. The CDR3 length is 13 residues.

This TCR was sampled from a human donor with multiple sclerosis. The J gene is TRBJ2-3, the V gene TRBV9, with no clear D. The sample taken for sequencing was CD8+ T cells from PBMCs. CDR3 residues: CASSVGTRDTQYF. CDR3 sequence (DNA): TGTGCCAGCAGCGTAGGGACCCGGGATACGCAGTATTTT.